This entry lists 15 T cell receptor beta chains sequenced from one sample in a study of CD8 T cells in Susac syndrome. Random hexamers were used to reverse transcribe an amount of roughly 0.5 to 1 ug RNA. TCRdb independently ran MiXCR on the immunoSEQ multiplex PCR reads; one entry per CDR3 protein. The sample includes some 22,000 distinct CDR3 sequences, 85% to 95% of them seen just once. The sample consisted of CD8+ T cells from PBMCs. The receptors shown here come from a human donor in good health.

The chain employs TRBV19 and TRBJ1-5; D not certain. V was trimmed by 8 bases and J by 0 bases, leaving 8 bases between them. Germline V lookup: CDR1 LNHDA, CDR2 SQIVND (reference sequence). This CDR3 has 13 residues. The chain's CDR3 is CASQDYSNQPQHF. CDR3 in DNA: TGTGCCAGTCAGGATTATAGCAATCAGCCCCAGCATTTT. The whole variable domain, remainder taken from reference TRBV19 and TRBJ1-5, is DGGITQSPKYLFRKEGQNVTLSCEQNLNHDAMYWYRQDPGQGLRLIYYSQIVNDFQKGDIAEGYSVSREKKESFPLTVTSAQKNPTAFYLCASQDYSNQPQHFGDGTRLSIL.

This clonotype was detected only a few times. The rearrangement links TRBV27 to TRBJ2-7, with 9 bases lining up with TRBD1. Germline values: CDR1 MNHEY, CDR2 SMNVEV (reference sequence). The junction had 6 bases not matched to a gene; V was cut back by 6 bases and J by 3 bases. CDR3 length: 14 residues. CDR3 loop: CASSLQGANYEQYF. CDR3 DNA sequence: TGTGCCAGCAGCTTACAGGGGGCTAACTACGAGCAGTACTTC.

This chain uses TRBV7-6 with TRBJ2-5; the match to TRBD2 covers 7 bases. V shed 3 bases, J shed 1 base, and the junction held 8 bases outside the gene matches. Germline V gene sequence: CDR1 SGHVS, CDR2 FNYEAQ. This CDR3 spans 16 amino acids. This CDR3 reads CASSLSGTPIQETQYF. DNA of the CDR3: TGTGCCAGCAGCTTGAGCGGGACCCCCATCCAAGAGACCCAGTACTTC. The whole variable domain, remainder taken from reference TRBV7-6 and TRBJ2-5, is GAGVSQSPRYKVTKRGQDVALRCDPISGHVSLYWYRQALGQGPEFLTYFNYEAQQDKSGLPNDRFSAERPEGSISTLTIQRTEQRDSAMYRCASSLSGTPIQETQYFGPGTRLLVL.

The chain combines TRBV5-1 with TRBJ2-1; no reliable D call. The length of the CDR3 is 16 residues. Trimming took 4 bases from V and 7 from J, leaving 21 bases between them. Germline loops: CDR1 SGHRS, CDR2 YFSETQ. CDR3 bases: TGCGCCAGCAGCCGACACTCCAACCCGGGCATAAATGAGCAGTTCTTC. It codes for CASSRHSNPGINEQFF. Together with reference TRBV5-1 and TRBJ2-1, the CDR3 gives the full variable domain: KAGVTQTPRYLIKTRGQQVTLSCSPISGHRSVSWYQQTPGQGLQFLFEYFSETQRNKGNFPGRFSGRQFSNSRSEMNVSTLELGDSALYLCASSRHSNPGINEQFFGPGTRLTVL.

The chain has TRBV29-1 and TRBJ1-1, with D possibly being TRBD1 (5 bases). Deletions cut 5 bases from V and 0 bases from J, with 10 bases between. There are 13 residues in the CDR3. Germline CDR1 SQVTM, CDR2 ANQGSEA. This CDR3 is CSVTEGMNTEAFF. The DNA for the CDR3 is TGCAGCGTTACCGAGGGGATGAACACTGAAGCTTTCTTT.

The chain carries TRBV11-2 and TRBJ1-1; D is ambiguous. V dropped 0 bases and J dropped 5 bases, with 19 bases sitting between them. Germline CDR1 reads SGHAT; CDR2 reads FQNNGV. This CDR3 contains 17 residues. In DNA, the CDR3 is TGTGCCAGCAGCTTAGATCTCGGGGAGCGATTAAGTACTGAAGCTTTCTTT. This encodes CASSLDLGERLSTEAFF.

The J gene is TRBJ1-3, the V gene TRBV7-9; no clear D. This CDR3 contains 16 residues. CDR1 and CDR2 from the germline V gene are SEHNR and FQNEAQ (reference sequence). V lost 5 bases, J lost 0 bases, and 14 bases lay in between. The CDR3 loop is CASSGDIKYSGNTIYF. Here the CDR3 DNA reads TGTGCCAGCAGCGGAGACATCAAGTACTCTGGAAACACCATATATTTT.

This chain links TRBV10-2 with TRBJ2-7, with a weak D call TRBD1 (6 bases). Trimming removed 6 bases from V and 2 bases from J, with 8 bases in between. Looked up from germline, CDR1 is WSHSY and CDR2 is SAAADI. The CDR3 runs to 12 residues. The CDR3 nucleotides are TGCGCCAGCAGGGGGGCAGCCTACGAGCAGTACTTC. Its translation: CASRGAAYEQYF.

V usage is TRBV18 and J usage is TRBJ2-5; perhaps TRBD1 as D (5 bases). The CDR3 sequence is 14 residues long. Germline V gene sequence: CDR1 KGHSH, CDR2 LQKENI. V dropped 6 bases and J dropped 2 bases, with 13 bases sitting between them. CDR3 coding DNA: TGTGCCAGCTCCCTGGACACGGCACAAGAGACCCAGTACTTC. Amino acid sequence: CASSLDTAQETQYF.

This sequence joins TRBV12-5 and TRBJ2-5; tentative D call: TRBD2 (5 bases). This CDR3 spans 16 amino acids. V was cut by 0 bases and J by 2 bases, with 13 bases left in between. Per germline, CDR1 LGHNT and CDR2 FRNRAP. The CDR3 protein is CASGLVGGGVQETQYF. The DNA for the CDR3 is TGTGCTAGTGGTTTGGTAGGAGGAGGAGTACAAGAGACCCAGTACTTC. The full variable domain, completed using reference TRBV12-5 and TRBJ2-5, is DARVTQTPRHKVTEMGQEVTMRCQPILGHNTVFWYRQTMMQGLELLAYFRNRAPLDDSGMPKDRFSAEMPDATLATLKIQPSEPRDSAVYFCASGLVGGGVQETQYFGPGTRLLVL.

The chain links TRBV12-3 or TRBV12-4 to TRBJ2-7, with 10 bases aligning to TRBD1. Trimming took 5 bases from V and 6 from J; bases not matched to a gene: 4. The CDR3 covers 13 residues. CDR3 sequence (DNA): TGTGCCAGCAGTATAGGGACAGGGGCCGAGCAGTACTTC. Protein sequence: CASSIGTGAEQYF.

The chain has TRBV4-1 and TRBJ2-2; D possibly corresponds to TRBD1 (5 bases). Germline loops: CDR1 MGHRA, CDR2 YSYEKL. Trimming left V 0 bases short and J 7 bases short, with 18 bases between. The CDR3 contains 17 residues. The CDR3 region has the DNA TGCGCCAGCAGCCAAGATCGTCAGGGTAATAGTGTCGGGGAGCTGTTTTTT. Its protein is CASSQDRQGNSVGELFF.

This chain uses TRBV27 with TRBJ2-7; 7 nucleotides line up with TRBD2. The CDR3 length is 14 residues. The germline gives CDR1 MNHEY, CDR2 SMNVEV (reference sequence). V trimming: 3 bases; J trimming: 2 bases; junction bases outside the gene matches: 4. CDR3 sequence (DNA): TGTGCCAGCAGTTTGTCCCGGGGGGCCTACGAGCAGTACTTC. Protein sequence: CASSLSRGAYEQYF.

V is TRBV7-2 and J is TRBJ1-2, with no clear D. Trimming took 1 base from V and 4 from J, leaving 13 bases between them. The CDR3 contains 15 residues. Germline CDR1 reads SGHTA; CDR2 reads FQGNSA. CDR3: CASSLDPGRPYGYTF. The CDR3 DNA sequence: TGTGCCAGCAGCTTAGACCCTGGCCGTCCCTATGGCTACACCTTC.

This rearrangement joins TRBV5-5 to TRBJ1-2; D is uncertain. The CDR3 has 14 amino acids. The V end lost 2 bases, the J end lost 6 bases, and 14 bases lay between the germline ends. Germline V gene lookup returns CDR1 SGHKS and CDR2 YYEKEE (reference sequence). The CDR3 DNA reads TGTGCCAGCAGCTTTACCGACGGATCTCATGGCTACACCTTC. This sequence encodes CASSFTDGSHGYTF.